The 10 T cell receptor beta chains below were found in one sample sequenced in a study of beta chain features in type 1 diabetes (dated by TCRdb to the late 2010s). Library construction relied on the immunoSEQ multiplex PCR assay. The entire amount of isolated RNA was reverse transcribed using the High Capacity cDNA Reverse Transcription Kit, so the sequenced TCRB transcripts were expressed ones. Imported from immuneACCESS, the table was reduced by TCRdb to in-frame sequences with V and J called. These copies leave out some clones; in studies compared against another copy, an unresolved V gene accounts for under half, and the cause of the remainder is not known. This sample lists some 200,000 clones; 16% were detected once. Of the sample, about 0.08% falls within the top ten clones. What the research found in general, with its limitations: Type 1 diabetes patients showed a moderate but significant shortening of TCRB CDR3 length in all four CD4+ subsets.

For these receptors, no antigen is known. Sample: naive CD4+ T cells from blood. This sample's cell subset or site label indicates: true naive CD4+ T cells. All receptors derive from a man under 40 with type 1 diabetes.

This clone occurred a few times. This chain joins TRBV5-4 and TRBJ2-1; no definite D call. This CDR3 is built from 15 residues. Per germline, CDR1 SGHNT and CDR2 YYREEE (reference sequence). The V and J ends lost 2 bases and 2 bases respectively, with 11 bases between them. CDR3 residues: CASSLSSSPYNEQFF. The DNA for the CDR3 is TGTGCCAGCAGCTTATCTAGTTCGCCCTACAATGAGCAGTTCTTC.

This clone came up a few times. V gene TRBV28 combines with J gene TRBJ2-7; 8 bases line up with TRBD2. The CDR3 has 15 residues. V dropped 3 bases and J dropped 6; count of bases not matched to a gene: 10. Per the germline V gene, CDR1 is MDHEN and CDR2 is SYDVKM. Here the CDR3 DNA reads TGTGCCAGCAGTTTTCTGGGAGCGGGAGATTCCGAGCAGTACTTC. Protein product: CASSFLGAGDSEQYF. The entire variable domain, with the rest obtained from reference TRBV28 and TRBJ2-7, is as follows: DVKVTQSSRYLVKRTGEKVFLECVQDMDHENMFWYRQDPGLGLRLIYFSYDVKMKEKGDIPEGYSVSREKKERFSLILESASTNQTSMYLCASSFLGAGDSEQYFGPGTRLTVT.

A few counts support this clone. The CDR3 sequence is CASSSGGSQGETQYF. CDR3 nucleotide sequence: TGCGCCAGCAGTTCGGGCGGGTCCCAAGGAGAGACCCAGTACTTC. The chain is built from TRBV5-1 and TRBJ2-5; D is perhaps TRBD2 (5 bases). The CDR3 has 15 residues. Germline V gene lookup returns CDR1 SGHRS and CDR2 YFSETQ. Deletions cut 5 bases from V and 4 bases from J, with 18 bases between.

This clone was seen a few times. CDR3 DNA sequence: TGTGCCAGCAGCTTCCTCCAGGGGACCGCCACAGATACGCAGTATTTT. Amino acids: CASSFLQGTATDTQYF. J is TRBJ2-3 and V is TRBV9; D is perhaps TRBD1 (6 bases). The CDR3 sequence is 16 residues long. V lost 4 bases and J lost 2, with 17 bases in between. Per the germline V gene, CDR1 is SGDLS and CDR2 is YYNGEE.

This sequence joins TRBV7-9 and TRBJ1-5; possibly TRBD1 for D (6 bases). Germline V CDR1 and CDR2: SEHNR, FQNEAQ (reference sequence). V lost 5 bases to trimming and J lost 11 bases, with 10 bases between them. This CDR3 region has 11 residues. The CDR3 here is CASSGGSTQHF. CDR3 DNA sequence: TGTGCCAGCAGCGGGGGCAGTACCCAGCATTTT.

This clone was seen more than once but under ten times. V gene TRBV7-9 combines with J gene TRBJ2-3; a weak D match, TRBD2 (5 bases). Per germline, CDR1 SEHNR and CDR2 FQNEAQ (reference sequence). The V end lost 7 bases, the J end lost 4 bases, and 15 bases lay between the germline ends. The CDR3 totals 14 residues. The CDR3 here is CASTPPAVPDTQYF. The CDR3 nucleotides read TGTGCCAGCACCCCGCCAGCGGTCCCAGATACGCAGTATTTT.

This clone was counted only a few times. The genes are TRBV28 and TRBJ2-1; D might be TRBD1 (5 bases). V lost 0 bases and J lost 12, with 9 bases in between. The CDR3 spans 12 residues. Germline lookup yields CDR1 MDHEN and CDR2 SYDVKM. CDR3 in amino acids: CASSLWSQGQFF. For the CDR3, the DNA is TGTGCCAGCAGTTTATGGAGTCAGGGGCAGTTCTTC.

This clone appeared a few times. The chain carries TRBV29-1 and TRBJ2-3, with D tentatively TRBD2 (6 bases). There are 12 residues in the CDR3. V dropped 8 bases and J dropped 10 bases, with 19 bases sitting between them. From germline, CDR1 is SQVTM and CDR2 ANQGSEA. CDR3 region: CSTESGELAQYF. In nucleotides, the CDR3 is TGCAGCACCGAATCGGGGGAGCTAGCGCAGTATTTT.

The V call is TRBV6-5, the J call TRBJ1-2; D is perhaps TRBD1 (6 bases). This CDR3 has 13 amino acids. Germline V gene sequence: CDR1 MNHEY, CDR2 SVGAGI. With 2 bases removed from V and 8 bases from J, the gap between germline ends came to 12 bases. The CDR3 region is CASSYGPGEGYTF. CDR3 DNA sequence: TGTGCCAGCAGTTACGGGCCAGGGGAAGGCTACACCTTC.

The gene calls are TRBV25-1 and TRBJ2-1; TRBD1 matches 7 bases. The germline V gene encodes CDR1 MGHDK and CDR2 SYGVNS. The CDR3 spans 12 residues. With 9 bases clipped from V and 7 bases from J, the junction kept 6 bases outside the gene matches. Written as DNA, the CDR3 is TGTGCCAGTTCAGACAGGGTGAATGAGCAGTTCTTC. It translates to CASSDRVNEQFF.